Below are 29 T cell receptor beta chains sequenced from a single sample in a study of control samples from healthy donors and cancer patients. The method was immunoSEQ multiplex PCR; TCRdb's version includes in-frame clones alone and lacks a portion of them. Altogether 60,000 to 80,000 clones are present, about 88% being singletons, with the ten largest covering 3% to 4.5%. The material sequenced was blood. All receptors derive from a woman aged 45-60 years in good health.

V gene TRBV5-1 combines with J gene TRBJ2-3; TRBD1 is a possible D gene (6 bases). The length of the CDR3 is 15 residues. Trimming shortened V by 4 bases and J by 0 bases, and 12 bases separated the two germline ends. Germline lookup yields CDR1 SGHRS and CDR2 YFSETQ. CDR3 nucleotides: TGCGCCAGCAGCCCCGGACAGACTAGCACAGATACGCAGTATTTT. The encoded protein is CASSPGQTSTDTQYF.

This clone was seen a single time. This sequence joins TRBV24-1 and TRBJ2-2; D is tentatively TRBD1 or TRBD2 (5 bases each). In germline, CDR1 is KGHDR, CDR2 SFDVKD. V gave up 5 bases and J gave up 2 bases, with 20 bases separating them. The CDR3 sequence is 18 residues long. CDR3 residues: CATSALSGRGANTGELFF. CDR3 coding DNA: TGTGCCACCAGTGCCCTATCGGGGAGAGGGGCAAACACCGGGGAGCTGTTTTTT.

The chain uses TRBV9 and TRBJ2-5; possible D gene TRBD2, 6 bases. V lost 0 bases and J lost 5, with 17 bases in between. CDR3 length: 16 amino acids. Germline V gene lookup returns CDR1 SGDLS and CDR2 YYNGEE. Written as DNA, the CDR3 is TGTGCCAGCAGCGTAGCTGGAGGGAGTACGTGGGAGACCCAGTACTTC. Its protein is CASSVAGGSTWETQYF.

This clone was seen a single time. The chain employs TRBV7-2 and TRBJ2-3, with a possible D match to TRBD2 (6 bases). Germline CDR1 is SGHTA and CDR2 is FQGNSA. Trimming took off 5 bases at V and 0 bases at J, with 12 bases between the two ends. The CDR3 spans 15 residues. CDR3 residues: CASSRVSGSTDTQYF. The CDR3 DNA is TGTGCCAGCAGCAGGGTAAGCGGGAGCACAGATACGCAGTATTTT.

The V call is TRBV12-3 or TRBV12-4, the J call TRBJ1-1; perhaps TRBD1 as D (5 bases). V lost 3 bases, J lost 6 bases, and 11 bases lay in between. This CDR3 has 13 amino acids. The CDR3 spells CASSFSGGAEAFF. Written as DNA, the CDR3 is TGTGCCAGCAGTTTCTCCGGGGGGGCTGAAGCTTTCTTT.

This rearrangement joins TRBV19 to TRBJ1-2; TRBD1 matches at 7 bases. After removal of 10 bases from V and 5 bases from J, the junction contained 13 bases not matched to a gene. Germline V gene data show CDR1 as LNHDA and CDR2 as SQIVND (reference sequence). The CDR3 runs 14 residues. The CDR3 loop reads CATDSPGGRYGYTF. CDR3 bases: TGTGCCACCGACTCCCCAGGGGGAAGATATGGCTACACCTTC.

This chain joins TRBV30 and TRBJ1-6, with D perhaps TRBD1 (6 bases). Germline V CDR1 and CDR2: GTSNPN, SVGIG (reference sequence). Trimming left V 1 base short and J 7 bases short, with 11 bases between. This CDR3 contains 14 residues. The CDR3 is CAWSGTVSNSPLHF. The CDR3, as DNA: TGTGCCTGGAGTGGGACAGTTTCAAATTCACCCCTCCACTTT.

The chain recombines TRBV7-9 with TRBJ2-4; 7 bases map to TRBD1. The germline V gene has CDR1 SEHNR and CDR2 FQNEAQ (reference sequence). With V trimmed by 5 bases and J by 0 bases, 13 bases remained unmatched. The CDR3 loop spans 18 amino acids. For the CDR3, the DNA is TGTGCCAGCAGCCGCCACACAGGGGCAACTATAGCCAAAAACATTCAGTACTTC. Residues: CASSRHTGATIAKNIQYF.

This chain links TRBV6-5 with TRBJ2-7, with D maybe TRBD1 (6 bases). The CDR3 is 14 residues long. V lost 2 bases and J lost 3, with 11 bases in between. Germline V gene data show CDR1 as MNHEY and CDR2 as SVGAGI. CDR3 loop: CASSYRHRDYEQYF. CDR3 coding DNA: TGTGCCAGCAGTTACAGGCACAGGGACTACGAGCAGTACTTC.

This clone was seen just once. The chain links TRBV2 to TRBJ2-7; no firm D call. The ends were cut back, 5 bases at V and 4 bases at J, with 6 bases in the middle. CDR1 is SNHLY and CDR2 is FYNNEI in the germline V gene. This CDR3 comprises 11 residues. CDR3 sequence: CASSRNYEQYF. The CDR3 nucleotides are TGTGCCAGCAGTAGGAATTACGAGCAGTACTTC.

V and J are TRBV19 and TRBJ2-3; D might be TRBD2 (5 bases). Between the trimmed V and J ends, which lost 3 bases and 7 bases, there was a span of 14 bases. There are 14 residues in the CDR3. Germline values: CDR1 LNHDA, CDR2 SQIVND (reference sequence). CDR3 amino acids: CASSIVLTTNTQYF. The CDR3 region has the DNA TGTGCCAGTAGTATTGTTTTGACTACAAATACGCAGTATTTT.

The CDR3 nucleotides are TGTGCCAGCAGGGGAGGGCTAGCGACCTACAATGAGCAGTTCTTC. Protein product: CASRGGLATYNEQFF. The V gene is TRBV6-6, the J gene TRBJ2-1; 7 bases are a match to TRBD2. Per the germline V gene, CDR1 is MNHNY and CDR2 is SVGAGI (reference sequence). Germline trimming cut 6 bases from V and 2 bases from J; bases unmatched to any gene: 7. The CDR3 loop spans 15 amino acids.

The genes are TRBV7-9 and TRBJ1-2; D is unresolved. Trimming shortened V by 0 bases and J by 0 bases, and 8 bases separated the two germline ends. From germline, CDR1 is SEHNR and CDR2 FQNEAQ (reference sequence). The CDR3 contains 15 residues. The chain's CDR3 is CASSLARGTNYGYTF. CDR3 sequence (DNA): TGTGCCAGCAGCTTAGCGCGAGGGACTAACTATGGCTACACCTTC.

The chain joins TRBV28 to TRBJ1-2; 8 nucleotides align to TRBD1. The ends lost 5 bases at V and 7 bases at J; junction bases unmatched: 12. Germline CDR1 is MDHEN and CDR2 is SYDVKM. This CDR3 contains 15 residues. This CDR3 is CASSPGGGGNRGYTF. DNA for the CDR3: TGTGCCAGCAGTCCAGGGGGCGGGGGTAACCGTGGCTACACCTTC.

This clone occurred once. CDR3: CASSQIQGDYGYTF. CDR3 sequence (DNA): TGTGCCAGCAGCCAAATTCAGGGAGACTATGGCTACACCTTC. J is TRBJ1-2 and V is TRBV5-4; TRBD1 might be the D (5 bases). The CDR3 has 14 amino acids. CDR1 is SGHNT and CDR2 is YYREEE in the germline V gene (reference sequence). Trimming pared 4 bases from V and 3 bases from J, leaving 13 bases between.

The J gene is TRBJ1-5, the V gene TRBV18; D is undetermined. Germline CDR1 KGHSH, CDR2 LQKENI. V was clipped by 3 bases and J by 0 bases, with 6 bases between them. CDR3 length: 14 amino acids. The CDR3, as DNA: TGTGCCAGCTCACCTGGGAATAGCAATCAGCCCCAGCATTTT. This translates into CASSPGNSNQPQHF.

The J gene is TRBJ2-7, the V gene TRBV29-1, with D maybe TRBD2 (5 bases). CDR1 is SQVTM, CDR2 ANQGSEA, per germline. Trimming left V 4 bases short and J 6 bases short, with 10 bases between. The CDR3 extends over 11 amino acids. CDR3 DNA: TGCAGCGTTGCCCTAGCAGGCGAGCAGTACTTC. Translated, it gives CSVALAGEQYF.

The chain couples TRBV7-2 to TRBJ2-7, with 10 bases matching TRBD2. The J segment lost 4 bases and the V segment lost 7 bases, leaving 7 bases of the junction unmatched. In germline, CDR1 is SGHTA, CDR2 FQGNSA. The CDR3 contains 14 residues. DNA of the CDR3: TGTGCCAGCATTAGGGAGCGGGAGGGGTACGAGCAGTACTTC. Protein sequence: CASIREREGYEQYF.

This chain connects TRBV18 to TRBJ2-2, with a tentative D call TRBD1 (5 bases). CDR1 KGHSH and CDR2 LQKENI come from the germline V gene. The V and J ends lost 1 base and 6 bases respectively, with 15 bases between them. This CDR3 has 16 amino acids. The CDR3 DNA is TGTGCCAGCTCACCACATCCAGGGCCGGCAGCCGGGGAGCTGTTTTTT. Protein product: CASSPHPGPAAGELFF.

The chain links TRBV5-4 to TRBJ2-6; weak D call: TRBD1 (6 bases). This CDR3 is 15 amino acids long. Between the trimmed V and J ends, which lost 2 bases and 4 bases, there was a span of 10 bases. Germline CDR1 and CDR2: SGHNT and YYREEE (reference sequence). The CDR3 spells CASSFSGAGANVLTF. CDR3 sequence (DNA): TGTGCCAGCAGCTTCTCAGGGGCCGGGGCCAACGTCCTGACTTTC.

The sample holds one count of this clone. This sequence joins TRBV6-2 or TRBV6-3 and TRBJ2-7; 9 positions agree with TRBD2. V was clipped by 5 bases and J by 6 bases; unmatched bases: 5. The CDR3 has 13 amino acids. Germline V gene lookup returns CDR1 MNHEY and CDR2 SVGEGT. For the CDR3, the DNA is TGTGCCAGCAGTGAGCGGGAGGCTCGCGAGCAGTACTTC. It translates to CASSEREAREQYF.

The DNA for the CDR3 is TGCAGCGTTGGATTGGGGGGTCAGCCCCAGCATTTT. Translating it yields CSVGLGGQPQHF. The rearrangement uses TRBV29-1 and TRBJ1-5, with TRBD1 as a possible D gene (5 bases). The CDR3 loop spans 12 amino acids. Trimming removed 4 bases from V and 6 bases from J, with 10 bases in between. CDR1 is SQVTM and CDR2 is ANQGSEA in the germline V gene.

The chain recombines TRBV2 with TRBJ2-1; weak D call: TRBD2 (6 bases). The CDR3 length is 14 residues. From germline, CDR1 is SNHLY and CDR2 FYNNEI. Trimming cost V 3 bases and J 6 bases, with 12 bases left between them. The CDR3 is CASSDWLARNEQFF. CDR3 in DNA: TGTGCCAGCAGTGACTGGCTAGCGCGCAATGAGCAGTTCTTC.

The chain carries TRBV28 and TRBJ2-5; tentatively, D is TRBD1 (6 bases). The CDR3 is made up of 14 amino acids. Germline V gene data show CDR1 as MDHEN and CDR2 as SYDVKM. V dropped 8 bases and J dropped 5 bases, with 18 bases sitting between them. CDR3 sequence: CASSEQGVVETQYF. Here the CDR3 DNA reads TGTGCCAGCTCGGAACAGGGTGTGGTGGAGACCCAGTACTTC.

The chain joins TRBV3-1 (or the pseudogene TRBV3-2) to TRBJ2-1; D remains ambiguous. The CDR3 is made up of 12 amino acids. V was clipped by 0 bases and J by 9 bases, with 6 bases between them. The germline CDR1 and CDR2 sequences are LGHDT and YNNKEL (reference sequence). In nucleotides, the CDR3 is TGTGCCAGCAGCCAAGAAGTAAGTGAGCAGTTCTTC. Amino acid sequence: CASSQEVSEQFF.

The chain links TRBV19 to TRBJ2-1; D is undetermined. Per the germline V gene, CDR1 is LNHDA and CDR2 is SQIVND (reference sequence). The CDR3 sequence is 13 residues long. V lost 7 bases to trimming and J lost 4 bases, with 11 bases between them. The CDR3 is CASTGWAYNEQFF. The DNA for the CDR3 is TGTGCCAGTACCGGGTGGGCGTACAATGAGCAGTTCTTC.

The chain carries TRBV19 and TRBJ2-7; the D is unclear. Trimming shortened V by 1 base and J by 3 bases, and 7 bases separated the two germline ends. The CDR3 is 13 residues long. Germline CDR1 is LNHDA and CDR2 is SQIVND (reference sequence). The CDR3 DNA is TGTGCCAGTAGTATAGGAAAGAACTACGAGCAGTACTTC. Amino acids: CASSIGKNYEQYF.

The CDR3 coding sequence is TGCAGCGTTGAACCGCGGACGGGGGGGGCCACCTACAATGAGCAGTTCTTC. Translated, it gives CSVEPRTGGATYNEQFF. V is TRBV29-1 and J is TRBJ2-1; 8 positions agree with TRBD2. The germline V gene encodes CDR1 SQVTM and CDR2 ANQGSEA. J was trimmed by 2 bases and V by 2 bases; bases with no gene match: 11. The CDR3 spans 17 residues.

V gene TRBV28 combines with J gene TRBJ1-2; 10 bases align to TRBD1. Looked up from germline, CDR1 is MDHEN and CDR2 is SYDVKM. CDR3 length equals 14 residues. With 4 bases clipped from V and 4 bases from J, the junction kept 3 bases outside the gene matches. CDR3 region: CASSWGQGIYGYTF. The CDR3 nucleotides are TGTGCCAGCAGTTGGGGACAGGGGATCTATGGCTACACCTTC.